This TCR beta chain was sequenced for a study of blood T cell repertoires in COVID-19. Per the authors' pipeline: The assay estimated nucleated cells by amplifying reference gene primers. Only in-frame clones appear in the TCRdb table, and some are missing; sequencing was by immunoSEQ multiplex PCR. V, J and clone size are taken as reported in that table, and D and trimming were inferred from the DNA itself. In the table there are some 360,000 clones, approximately 89% of which are singletons. The CDR3 consists of 14 residues. CDR1 and CDR2 from the germline V gene are MNHEY and SMNVEV (reference sequence). Losses at the gene ends were 6 bases for V and 8 bases for J; bases not matched to a gene: 12.

The sequence derives from a woman in her sixties with COVID-19, enrolled during active disease. This chain connects TRBV27 to TRBJ1-2, with 7 bases aligning to TRBD1. Sequenced sample: peripheral blood. This chain's CDR3 is CASRRTGTVSGYTF. Written as DNA, the CDR3 is TGTGCCAGCAGACGAACCGGGACAGTCAGCGGCTACACCTTC.